This note documents a single T cell receptor beta chain sequence. Its antigen is not identified. These data belong to a study of glioma-infiltrating T cells after dendritic cell vaccination. Study observations and caveats: No direct clonality-survival link was found; a diverse polyclonal response may matter.

Amplification used 60 V beta primers and 13 J beta primers. Clones were sequenced by immunoSEQ multiplex PCR, and TCRdb holds only the in-frame ones, with some missing. The data contain about 64,000 clones, more than 75% of them singletons. This CDR3 has 13 residues. Deletions cut 1 base from V and 5 bases from J, with 7 bases between. The germline gives CDR1 SGHDT, CDR2 YYEEEE. This TCR was recovered from a human donor with glioblastoma. This sample comprised blood, obtained before dendritic cell vaccination. V and J are TRBV5-6 and TRBJ1-5; D is uncertain. The DNA of the CDR3 is TGTGCCAGCAGCTTGTCCCCGGATCAGCCCCAGCATTTT. It codes for CASSLSPDQPQHF.